Listed below are T cell receptor beta chains from one sample, sequenced in a study of blood T cell repertoires in COVID-19. Sequencing was performed with immunoSEQ multiplex PCR; in TCRdb, only in-frame clones are kept and a portion is missing. This table has around 63,000 clones, more than 60% appearing once. What was sequenced was peripheral blood. These receptor sequences come from a woman aged 50 to 65 with active or convalescent COVID-19. The CDR3 runs from the conserved cysteine through the conserved F or W. A D gene is named only where the DNA matches it firmly. Expanded clones are given a class, and other clones once, few, many or no size at all.

>-|TRBD1|TRBV10-3|TRBJ1-1
TGTGCCATCAGTACCCAGGGGGGAAACACTGAAGCTTTCTTT
CAISTQGGNTEAFF
>-|TRBD1|TRBV25-1|TRBJ1-4
TGTGCCAGCAGTGTCAGGGGGCGGGGGAATGAAAAACTGTTTTTT
CASSVRGRGNEKLFF
>once|TRBD1|TRBV5-1|TRBJ1-4
TGCGCCAGCAGCCGAGACAGGGGGCTGAGTGAAAAACTGTTTTTT
CASSRDRGLSEKLFF
>few|-|TRBV5-1|TRBJ1-2
TGCGCCAGCAGCTTGTGGACAGAACCTAACTATGGCTACACCTTC
CASSLWTEPNYGYTF
>-|-|TRBV2|TRBJ1-2
TGTGCCAGTCTTAACTATGGCTACACCTTC
CASLNYGYTF
>-|TRBD1|TRBV7-2|TRBJ1-6
TGTGCCAGCAGCTTACGGTGGAGACAGGGGATTAATTCACCCCTCCACTTT
CASSLRWRQGINSPLHF
>-|-|TRBV19|TRBJ2-2
TGTGCCAGTAGTATAGCCCCCACGGGCACCGGGGAGCTGTTTTTT
CASSIAPTGTGELFF
>-|-|TRBV7-8|TRBJ1-2
TGTGCCAGCAGCTTAGGTCTATGGGACACTTATGGCTACACCTTC
CASSLGLWDTYGYTF
>-|-|TRBV2|TRBJ1-2
TGTGCCAGCAGTGAAGCGGTGGCAGGCTATGGCTACACCTTC
CASSEAVAGYGYTF
>-|-|TRBV2|TRBJ2-7
TGTGCCAGCAGTACAACCGGGACTGAGGTCTTCTACGAGCAGTACTTC
CASSTTGTEVFYEQYF
>few|TRBD1|TRBV5-1|TRBJ2-7
TGCGCCAGCAGCTCAGGGGGCGCGTTACACGAGCAGTACTTC
CASSSGGALHEQYF
>few|-|TRBV18|TRBJ2-4
TGTGCCAGCTCACCCCCGGGGATCCGGGAACAACACATTCAGTACTTC
CASSPPGIREQHIQYF
>-|-|TRBV5-4|TRBJ2-5
TGTGCCAGCAGCCCCGCCAGGGTGGGCCAAGAGACCCAGTACTTC
CASSPARVGQETQYF
>-|-|TRBV10-3|TRBJ1-5
TGTGCCATCAGTCGGGACATTGGACAGCCCCAGCATTTT
CAISRDIGQPQHF
>few|TRBD1|TRBV30|TRBJ2-4
TGTGCCTGGAGTCCCCATGGACAGGGAAGAGCCAAAAACATTCAGTACTTC
CAWSPHGQGRAKNIQYF
>-|TRBD1|TRBV7-9|TRBJ2-6
TGTGCCAGCAGCTGGGGTACAGGGGGCGCTGGGGCCAACGTCCTGACTTTC
CASSWGTGGAGANVLTF
>few|TRBD1|TRBV30|TRBJ2-5
TGTGCCTGGAGTCCCGGGACAGGAGGCATGGAGACCCAGTACTTC
CAWSPGTGGMETQYF
>once|TRBD2|TRBV4-2|TRBJ2-7
TGTGCCAGCAGCCAAGATATTACGAGCGGGAGAGCTCCCATGCAGTACTTC
CASSQDITSGRAPMQYF
>-|-|TRBV18|TRBJ2-5
TGTGCCAGCTCACCCACAGGGAGCGGAGAGACCCAGTACTTC
CASSPTGSGETQYF
>-|TRBD1|TRBV24-1|TRBJ2-1
TGTGCCACCAGTGATTTGCGTACCGGGACAGAGGGTTACAATGAGCAGTTCTTC
CATSDLRTGTEGYNEQFF
>-|-|TRBV6-1|TRBJ1-1
TGTGCCAGCAGTGAACCCTCGGGTAGGAGGGCTTTCTTT
CASSEPSGRRAFF
>-|-|TRBV29-1|TRBJ1-1
TGCAGCGTTTTTAAAGCCCTAGTAGTGGATCCCACTGAAGCTTTCTTT
CSVFKALVVDPTEAFF
>few|-|TRBV5-3|TRBJ1-1
TGTGCCAGAAGCGCGTGTAACGGGGGAAAAACTGAAGCTTTCTTT
CARSACNGGKTEAFF
>medium-sized|TRBD1|TRBV19|TRBJ1-4
TGTGCCAGTGGGGGACAGAGGGGGGAAAAACTGTTTTTT
CASGGQRGEKLFF
>-|TRBD1|TRBV7-9|TRBJ1-5
TGTGCCAGCAGCTCAAATTATGGACAGGGGGGTACTCATCAGCCCCAGCATTTT
CASSSNYGQGGTHQPQHF
>-|-|TRBV7-9|TRBJ2-5
TGTGCCAGCAGCTTAGCGTTCTCCGGGATCTCGCAAGAGACCCAGTACTTC
CASSLAFSGISQETQYF
>-|TRBD1|TRBV6-1|TRBJ1-1
TGTGCCAGCAGTGAAGGTGACAGGGTCTCGGAAGCTTTCTTT
CASSEGDRVSEAFF
>-|TRBD2|TRBV6-2/TRBV6-3|TRBJ2-1
TGTGCCAGCAGTTACTCGCCTCCTAGCGGGGTCTACAATGAGCAGTTCTTC
CASSYSPPSGVYNEQFF
>-|-|TRBV5-1|TRBJ2-7
TGCGCCAGCACCCGAGGTAGCGAGCAGTACTTC
CASTRGSEQYF
>-|TRBD2|TRBV5-1|TRBJ2-3
TGCGCCAGCAGCTTGGTACTAGCGGGAGGGTCAGATACGCAGTATTTT
CASSLVLAGGSDTQYF
>-|-|TRBV5-1|TRBJ2-7
TGCGCCAGCAGCTACTGGAGGGGCACTACCTACGAGCAGTACTTC
CASSYWRGTTYEQYF
>-|TRBD1|TRBV6-5|TRBJ1-5
TGTGCCAGCAGCAACAGGGGAATCCATCAGCCCCAGCATTTT
CASSNRGIHQPQHF
>-|TRBD1|TRBV10-3|TRBJ1-5
TGTGCCATCAGCCCGACAGGGGGCAAGAGCAATCAGCCCCAGCATTTT
CAISPTGGKSNQPQHF
>-|TRBD2|TRBV7-9|TRBJ2-7
TGTGCCAGCAGCTTGGCAGCAGCGGGAGGGCCACACGAGCAGTACTTC
CASSLAAAGGPHEQYF
>few|TRBD2|TRBV13|TRBJ2-7
TGTGCCAGCAGTTCCAGAGCGGGAGGGCCAGGCGAGCAGTACTTC
CASSSRAGGPGEQYF
>-|-|TRBV20-1|TRBJ1-1
TGCAGTGCTAGTGACTCCGACCTGGGCTTCACTGAAGCTTTCTTT
CSASDSDLGFTEAFF
>-|-|TRBV14|TRBJ1-3
TGTGCCAGCAGCCACCGAGGGGGAGCTGGAAACACCATATATTTT
CASSHRGGAGNTIYF
>-|-|TRBV5-1|TRBJ2-2
TGCGCCAGCAGCTTGGTCCAGGGGTACGGGGAGCTGTTTTTT
CASSLVQGYGELFF
>-|TRBD1|TRBV7-6|TRBJ2-6
TGTGCCAGCAGCTTAGGGACAGGGGGCGCCGGGGCCAACGTCCTGACTTTC
CASSLGTGGAGANVLTF
>-|TRBD2|TRBV7-9|TRBJ2-5
TGTGCCAGCAGCGACGGACCGGAGCGGGGGACCCAGTACTTC
CASSDGPERGTQYF
>once|-|TRBV5-6|TRBJ2-1
TGTGCCAGCAGCTCCGGTCCCGAAGGGGACAATGGGCAGTTCTTC
CASSSGPEGDNGQFF
>-|TRBD2|TRBV6-6|TRBJ2-1
TGTGCCAGCAGGAGTAGCGGGAGCCCCAACAATGAGCAGTTCTTC
CASRSSGSPNNEQFF
>-|TRBD1|TRBV27|TRBJ2-5
TGTGCCAGCAGTTTATCGGCCGGGGACAGGGGAGAGACCCAGTACTTC
CASSLSAGDRGETQYF
>-|TRBD1|TRBV19|TRBJ1-5
TGTGCCAGTAGTGCGACAGGGGGGAATCAGCCCCAGCATTTT
CASSATGGNQPQHF
>-|TRBD1|TRBV7-9|TRBJ2-3
TGTGCCAGCAAGGGACAGGGGGAGGGAGATACGCAGTATTTT
CASKGQGEGDTQYF
>-|-|TRBV2|TRBJ2-5
TGTGCCAGCAGTGAAAGGGCGGGCAGCGAAGAGACCCAGTACTTC
CASSERAGSEETQYF
>-|TRBD1|TRBV11-2|TRBJ2-3
TGTGCCAGCAGCGTGGGACAGGGGGGCACAGATACGCAGTATTTT
CASSVGQGGTDTQYF